The 30 T cell receptor beta chains below were found in one sample sequenced in a study of STAT5B mutations in CD4+ large granular lymphocyte leukemia. Assay: immunoSEQ multiplex PCR; the TCRdb copy retains only in-frame clones and omits some. Among 30,000 to 40,000 clones, roughly 71% were seen once, and the ten largest hold around 2.5%. Material for sequencing was CD4+ T cells from blood buffy coats. The source is a human donor in good health.

The J gene is TRBJ2-1, the V gene TRBV10-3; TRBD2 matches 11 bases. Per germline, CDR1 ENHRY and CDR2 SYGVKD. The ends lost 8 bases at V and 3 bases at J; junction bases unmatched: 6. The CDR3 sequence is 15 residues long. Here the CDR3 reads CAIGLAGGYYNEQFF. The CDR3, as DNA: TGTGCCATCGGGCTAGCGGGGGGCTACTACAATGAGCAGTTCTTC.

This clone showed up just a few times. This sequence joins TRBV21-1 and TRBJ1-1. TRBV21-1 is a listed pseudogene. There are 16 residues in the CDR3. In DNA form, the CDR3 reads TGTGCCAGCAGCAAAGTGGGGGGCAGGGAGAACACTGAAGCTTTCTTT. Translating gives CASSKVGGRENTEAFF.

The chain couples TRBV29-1 to TRBJ2-3; D gene unclear. This CDR3 has 14 amino acids. Trimming pared 4 bases from V and 4 bases from J, leaving 15 bases between. From germline, CDR1 is SQVTM and CDR2 ANQGSEA. CDR3 nucleotide sequence: TGCAGCGTTGGAAGGCACGTTCTAGCAGATACGCAGTATTTT. Amino acid sequence: CSVGRHVLADTQYF.

CDR3 nucleotide sequence: TGTGCCAGCAGCGCACGGGATACGCAGTATTTT. This sequence encodes CASSARDTQYF. The chain recombines TRBV7-2 with TRBJ2-3; no firm D call. Germline V gene sequence: CDR1 SGHTA, CDR2 FQGNSA. This CDR3 comprises 11 residues. The V gene lost 5 bases and the J gene lost 6 bases, with 6 bases spanning the gap.

This rearrangement joins TRBV14 to TRBJ2-3; 7 nucleotides align to TRBD2. The CDR3 is 16 residues long. V lost 2 bases and J lost 2; bases outside the gene matches: 7. CDR1 SGHDN and CDR2 FVKESK come from the germline V gene. CDR3 in DNA: TGTGCCAGCAGCCAATGGCGGGGGACCTACACAGATACGCAGTATTTT. It encodes CASSQWRGTYTDTQYF.

The rearrangement uses TRBV29-1 and TRBJ2-3; 9 bases are a match to TRBD2. The germline gives CDR1 SQVTM, CDR2 ANQGSEA. V lost 5 bases, J lost 2 bases, and 5 bases stayed unmatched. This CDR3 is built from 14 residues. The CDR3 loop is CSVPPGLATDTQYF. CDR3 DNA sequence: TGCAGCGTTCCTCCGGGACTAGCCACAGATACGCAGTATTTT.

The sample holds a few counts of this clone. V usage is TRBV7-9 and J usage is TRBJ2-2; unclear D gene. V dropped 1 base and J dropped 0 bases, with 12 bases sitting between them. Germline V gene sequence: CDR1 SEHNR, CDR2 FQNEAQ (reference sequence). This CDR3 is 17 amino acids long. For the CDR3, the DNA is TGTGCCAGCAGCTTAGAGGTCAGAACAGCGAACACCGGGGAGCTGTTTTTT. Protein: CASSLEVRTANTGELFF.

V and J are TRBV18 and TRBJ2-7; maybe TRBD2 (6 bases). From germline, CDR1 is KGHSH and CDR2 LQKENI. CDR3 length: 14 amino acids. Trimming shortened V by 3 bases and J by 1 base, and 10 bases separated the two germline ends. CDR3 bases: TGTGCCAGCTCACCGGGACTCCCATCCTACGAGCAGTACTTC. It yields the protein CASSPGLPSYEQYF. Supplemented by reference TRBV18 and TRBJ2-7, the full variable domain reads NAGVMQNPRHLVRRRGQEARLRCSPMKGHSHVYWYRQLPEEGLKFMVYLQKENIIDESGMPKERFSAEFPKEGPSILRIQQVVRGDSAAYFCASSPGLPSYEQYFGPGTRLTVT.

This sequence joins TRBV10-3 and TRBJ2-5, with no clear D. The CDR3 totals 14 residues. V was trimmed by 0 bases and J by 1 base, leaving 6 bases between them. Germline V lookup: CDR1 ENHRY, CDR2 SYGVKD. As DNA, the CDR3 is TGTGCCATCAGTGAGTCGGGCACCCAAGAGACCCAGTACTTC. This translates into CAISESGTQETQYF.

The V and J genes are TRBV5-1 and TRBJ2-7, with D tentatively TRBD2 (5 bases). The germline V gene has CDR1 SGHRS and CDR2 YFSETQ. The CDR3 sequence is 12 residues long. The germline V and J ends were trimmed by 6 bases and 3 bases, with 10 bases remaining between them. CDR3 region: CASTQEGYEQYF. DNA for the CDR3: TGCGCCAGCACCCAAGAGGGCTACGAGCAGTACTTC.

The gene calls are TRBV6-5 and TRBJ1-1; 10 nucleotides agree with TRBD1. The V gene end was trimmed by 6 bases and the J gene end by 4 bases; junction bases not matched to a gene: 5. Germline V CDR1 and CDR2: MNHEY, SVGAGI. CDR3 size: 14 residues. CDR3 in DNA: TGTGCCAGCAGAGACAGGGGGCGCGGCACTGAAGCTTTCTTT. This codes for CASRDRGRGTEAFF.

This clone was seen a few times. The chain employs TRBV28 and TRBJ1-5; D is ambiguous. The germline V gene has CDR1 MDHEN and CDR2 SYDVKM. Trimming shortened V by 6 bases and J by 6 bases, and 9 bases separated the two germline ends. This CDR3 has 12 residues. The CDR3 spells CASRVKGQPQHF. The CDR3 coding sequence is TGTGCCAGCAGGGTAAAAGGTCAGCCCCAGCATTTT.

The chain recombines TRBV10-1 with TRBJ1-2; D unresolved. Germline V gene sequence: CDR1 WNHNN, CDR2 SYGVQD (reference sequence). The CDR3 totals 13 residues. Trimming stripped 5 bases from V and 2 bases from J, with 9 bases between. The CDR3 nucleotides read TGCGCCAGCAGTCGGACGCCGAACTATGGCTACACCTTC. Encoded protein: CASSRTPNYGYTF.

V and J are TRBV10-2 and TRBJ1-2; D is unclear. This CDR3 has 13 residues. Germline lookup yields CDR1 WSHSY and CDR2 SAAADI. The V gene lost 0 bases and the J gene lost 4 bases, with 6 bases spanning the gap. This CDR3 reads CASSESPSYGYTF. CDR3 coding DNA: TGCGCCAGCAGTGAGTCCCCCTCCTATGGCTACACCTTC.

The J gene is TRBJ1-3, the V gene TRBV5-6; no reliable D call. The germline CDR1 and CDR2 sequences are SGHDT and YYEEEE. With 4 bases removed from V and 0 bases from J, the gap between germline ends came to 17 bases. This CDR3 is 17 amino acids long. The CDR3 loop is CASSLSLWRNSGNTIYF. DNA for the CDR3: TGTGCCAGCAGCCTCTCCCTATGGCGGAACTCTGGAAACACCATATATTTT.

This clone was observed a few times. The V gene is TRBV7-8, the J gene TRBJ1-5; 8 bases agree with TRBD1. V was pared by 5 bases and J by 9 bases, with 3 bases of the junction left unmatched. Germline CDR1 and CDR2: SGHVS and FQNEAQ. CDR3 length equals 12 residues. CDR3 amino acids: CASSPDRGPQHF. Here the CDR3 DNA reads TGTGCCAGCAGCCCCGACAGGGGGCCCCAGCATTTT.

The gene calls are TRBV14 and TRBJ2-2; TRBD2 might be the D (6 bases). The CDR3 is 21 amino acids. Trimming took off 5 bases at V and 4 bases at J, with 32 bases between the two ends. Germline V CDR1 and CDR2: SGHDN, FVKESK. CDR3 DNA: TGTGCCAGCAGCTCCGGGGGTTCCTGGGATTTCCTTTCCACCACCACCGGGGAGCTGTTTTTT. It specifies CASSSGGSWDFLSTTTGELFF.

This clone came up a few times. The genes are TRBV5-1 and TRBJ1-1, with D hard to call. V was clipped by 0 bases and J by 0 bases, with 6 bases between them. This CDR3 comprises 14 residues. Per germline, CDR1 SGHRS and CDR2 YFSETQ. In DNA, the CDR3 is TGCGCCAGCAGCTTGGACACCGTGAACACTGAAGCTTTCTTT. It translates to CASSLDTVNTEAFF.

The chain employs TRBV19 and TRBJ2-1; D call uncertain. Germline lookup yields CDR1 LNHDA and CDR2 SQIVND (reference sequence). This CDR3 region has 13 residues. Trimming cost V 3 bases and J 4 bases, with 7 bases left between them. The CDR3 is CASSILLYNEQFF. Written as DNA, the CDR3 is TGTGCCAGTAGTATCCTCCTTTACAATGAGCAGTTCTTC.

J is TRBJ1-2 and V is TRBV4-1, with TRBD1 as a possible D gene (6 bases). Germline values: CDR1 MGHRA, CDR2 YSYEKL. Trimming left V 1 base short and J 0 bases short, with 9 bases between. This CDR3 is 15 amino acids long. The CDR3 region is CASSQGDRSNYGYTF. The CDR3 DNA reads as TGCGCCAGCAGCCAAGGAGACAGGTCTAACTATGGCTACACCTTC.

The rearrangement links TRBV5-1 to TRBJ1-1; TRBD1 matches at 7 bases. The CDR3 covers 16 residues. Trimming removed 2 bases from V and 1 base from J; junction bases left unmatched: 8. Looked up from germline, CDR1 is SGHRS and CDR2 is YFSETQ. The CDR3 loop is CASSLAPGTANTEAFF. The CDR3 bases are TGCGCCAGCAGCTTAGCTCCCGGGACAGCGAACACTGAAGCTTTCTTT.

CDR3 bases: TGCGCCAGCAACGCCGGGACAGGGACAGTTGCAACTAATGAAAAACTGTTTTTT. Translating it yields CASNAGTGTVATNEKLFF. The gene calls are TRBV5-1 and TRBJ1-4, with 9 bases matching TRBD1. With 6 bases clipped from V and 0 bases from J, the junction kept 12 bases outside the gene matches. CDR1 is SGHRS, CDR2 YFSETQ, per germline. The CDR3 loop spans 18 amino acids.

The rearrangement uses TRBV27 and TRBJ2-3; 7 bases align to TRBD2. The V and J ends lost 2 bases and 7 bases, in that order; junction bases with no gene match: 9. Germline loops: CDR1 MNHEY, CDR2 SMNVEV (reference sequence). The CDR3 runs 15 residues. The CDR3: CASSLERGGTHTQYF. The CDR3 nucleotides read TGTGCCAGCAGTTTAGAGCGGGGTGGCACGCATACGCAGTATTTT.

The V call is TRBV30, the J call TRBJ1-2, with unresolved D. V gave up 3 bases and J gave up 2 bases, with 10 bases separating them. CDR3 length equals 13 residues. Germline loops: CDR1 GTSNPN, CDR2 SVGIG (reference sequence). CDR3 DNA sequence: TGTGCCTGGAGCCCCGGGCCCAACTATGGCTACACCTTC. Protein product: CAWSPGPNYGYTF.

In this sample, this clone turned up a few times. V usage is TRBV10-3 and J usage is TRBJ1-2; perhaps TRBD1 as D (5 bases). The CDR3 contains 14 residues. Germline CDR1 ENHRY, CDR2 SYGVKD. V was shortened by 4 bases and J by 7 bases, with 16 bases between the two germline ends. This CDR3 is CAISAGPQGVGYTF. The CDR3 bases are TGTGCCATCAGTGCGGGGCCCCAGGGTGTTGGCTACACCTTC.

This clone came up a few times. This chain links TRBV5-6 with TRBJ2-2; the D is unclear. Trimming took off 1 base at V and 4 bases at J, with 8 bases between the two ends. Germline loops: CDR1 SGHDT, CDR2 YYEEEE. The CDR3 has 14 amino acids. In DNA, the CDR3 is TGTGCCAGCAGCTTGCGTCAAATCACCGGGGAGCTGTTTTTT. It is translated as CASSLRQITGELFF.

The DNA of the CDR3 is TGTGCCAGCAGCCAATCATCAGCCCTGAACACCATATATTTT. Protein sequence: CASSQSSALNTIYF. This rearrangement joins TRBV9 to TRBJ1-3; no reliable D call. This CDR3 region has 14 residues. The V gene lost 4 bases and the J gene lost 7 bases, with 15 bases spanning the gap. Germline loops: CDR1 SGDLS, CDR2 YYNGEE.

V is TRBV6-6 and J is TRBJ2-5, with 11 bases aligning to TRBD2. Germline values: CDR1 MNHNY, CDR2 SVGAGI (reference sequence). CDR3 length: 15 amino acids. The J segment lost 1 base and the V segment lost 6 bases, leaving 4 bases of the junction unmatched. Here the CDR3 DNA reads TGTGCCAGCAGGCTAGCGGGGGGACCCCAAGAGACCCAGTACTTC. Translated: CASRLAGGPQETQYF.

This clone was counted only a few times. The chain recombines TRBV4-2 with TRBJ2-1; D uncertain. Trimming pared 1 base from V and 12 bases from J, leaving 7 bases between. CDR3 length equals 11 residues. Germline V gene lookup returns CDR1 LGHNA and CDR2 YNFKEQ. For the CDR3, the DNA is TGTGCCAGCAGCCAAGCAAGCTCGCAGTTCTTC. Protein product: CASSQASSQFF.

The V gene is TRBV2, the J gene TRBJ2-6; D remains unclear. V lost 4 bases and J lost 2, with 15 bases in between. The CDR3 runs to 17 residues. CDR1 and CDR2 (germline): SNHLY, FYNNEI. The CDR3: CASSGRLGSAGANVLTF. DNA for the CDR3: TGTGCCAGCAGTGGCCGATTGGGGTCTGCTGGGGCCAACGTCCTGACTTTC. Filled out from reference TRBV2 and TRBJ2-6, the complete variable domain reads EPEVTQTPSHQVTQMGQEVILRCVPISNHLYFYWYRQILGQKVEFLVSFYNNEISEKSEIFDDQFSVERPDGSNFTLKIRSTKLEDSAMYFCASSGRLGSAGANVLTFGAGSRLTVL.